This TCR beta chain was captured by sequencing in a study of shared clonotypes between healthy human individuals. As to this clone: The sample carries other DNA sequences with the same CDR3.

Sequenced by immunoSEQ multiplex PCR; TCRdb stores in-frame clones only, minus some. This table holds some 980,000 clones, 60% to 85% found once. CDR1 and CDR2 from the germline V gene are SGDLS and YYNGEE. Losses at the gene ends were 4 bases for V and 5 bases for J; bases not matched to a gene: 6. The CDR3 loop spans 16 amino acids. The clonotype comes from a man between 18 and 29 years old in good health. Material: memory CD4+ T cells sorted from blood. Stated subset: CD45RA-negative fraction. This sequence joins TRBV9 and TRBJ2-2, with 12 bases aligning to TRBD2. The CDR3 protein is CASSTRLAGVTGELFF. CDR3 bases: TGTGCCAGCAGCACCCGACTAGCGGGAGTGACCGGGGAGCTGTTTTTT.